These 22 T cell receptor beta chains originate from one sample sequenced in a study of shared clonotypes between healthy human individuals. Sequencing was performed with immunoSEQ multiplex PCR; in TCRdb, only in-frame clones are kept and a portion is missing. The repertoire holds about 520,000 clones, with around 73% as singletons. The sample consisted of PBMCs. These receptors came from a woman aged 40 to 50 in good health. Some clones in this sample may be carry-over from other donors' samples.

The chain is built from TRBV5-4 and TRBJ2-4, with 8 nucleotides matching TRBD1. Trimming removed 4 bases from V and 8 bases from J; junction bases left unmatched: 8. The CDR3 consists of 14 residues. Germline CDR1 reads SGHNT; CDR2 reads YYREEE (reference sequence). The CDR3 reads CASSPGQGSDIQYF. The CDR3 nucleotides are TGTGCCAGCAGCCCTGGACAGGGATCGGACATTCAGTACTTC.

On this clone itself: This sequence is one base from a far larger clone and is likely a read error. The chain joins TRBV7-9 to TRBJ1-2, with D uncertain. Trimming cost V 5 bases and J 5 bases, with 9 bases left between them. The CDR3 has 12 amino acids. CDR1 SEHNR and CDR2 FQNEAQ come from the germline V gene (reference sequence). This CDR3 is CASSMSGYGYTF. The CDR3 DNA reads TGTGCCAGCAGCATGTCGGGGTATGGCTACACCTTC.

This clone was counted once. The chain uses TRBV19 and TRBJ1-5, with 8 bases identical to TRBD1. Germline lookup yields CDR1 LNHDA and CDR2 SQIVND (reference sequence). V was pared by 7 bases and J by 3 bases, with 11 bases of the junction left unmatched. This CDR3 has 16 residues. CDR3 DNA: TGTGCCAGTACCCCGACAGGGGAAGGGGCCAATCAGCCCCAGCATTTT. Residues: CASTPTGEGANQPQHF.

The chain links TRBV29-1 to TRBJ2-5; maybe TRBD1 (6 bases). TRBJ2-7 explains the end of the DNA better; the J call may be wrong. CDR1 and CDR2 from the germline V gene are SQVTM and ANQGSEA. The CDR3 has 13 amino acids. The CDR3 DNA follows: TGCAGCGTTGAAGGAGGACAGAGCTACGAGCAGTACTTC. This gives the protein CSVEGGQSYEQYF.

In DNA form, the CDR3 reads TGCGCCAGCAGCCAAGTATACGGGAGCAACACCGGGGAGCTGTTTTTT. This gives the protein CASSQVYGSNTGELFF. This rearrangement joins TRBV4-1 to TRBJ2-2; weak D call: TRBD2 (6 bases). Per germline, CDR1 MGHRA and CDR2 YSYEKL. Trimming cost V 1 base and J 2 bases, with 11 bases left between them. There are 16 residues in the CDR3.

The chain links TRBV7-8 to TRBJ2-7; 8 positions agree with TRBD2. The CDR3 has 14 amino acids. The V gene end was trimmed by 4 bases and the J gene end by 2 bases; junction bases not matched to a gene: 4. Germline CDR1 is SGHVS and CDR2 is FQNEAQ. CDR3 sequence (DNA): TGTGCCAGCAGCTCCGGACTAGCTCCCTACGAGCAGTACTTC. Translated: CASSSGLAPYEQYF. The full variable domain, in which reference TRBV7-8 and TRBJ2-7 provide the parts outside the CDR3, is GAGVSQSPRYKVAKRGQDVALRCDPISGHVSLFWYQQALGQGPEFLTYFQNEAQLDKSGLPSDRFFAERPEGSVSTLKIQRTQQEDSAVYLCASSSGLAPYEQYFGPGTRLTVT.

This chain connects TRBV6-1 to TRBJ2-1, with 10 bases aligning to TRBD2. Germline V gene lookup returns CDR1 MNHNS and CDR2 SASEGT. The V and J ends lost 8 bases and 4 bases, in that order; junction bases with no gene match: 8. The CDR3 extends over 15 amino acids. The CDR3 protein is CASLRGLAVYNEQFF. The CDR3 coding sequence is TGTGCCAGCTTACGTGGACTAGCGGTTTACAATGAGCAGTTCTTC.

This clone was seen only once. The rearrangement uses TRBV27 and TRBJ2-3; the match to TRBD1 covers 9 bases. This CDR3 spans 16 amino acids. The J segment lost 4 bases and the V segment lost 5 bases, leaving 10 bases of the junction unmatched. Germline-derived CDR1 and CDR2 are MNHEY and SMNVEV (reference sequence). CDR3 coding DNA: TGTGCCAGCAGTCCTGCTGGGGACAGGGAGTCAGATACGCAGTATTTT. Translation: CASSPAGDRESDTQYF.

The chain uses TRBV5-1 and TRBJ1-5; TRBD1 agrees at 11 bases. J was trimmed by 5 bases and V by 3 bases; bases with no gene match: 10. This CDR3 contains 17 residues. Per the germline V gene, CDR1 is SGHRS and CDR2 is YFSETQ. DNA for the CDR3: TGCGCCAGCAGCTCGTTGCCAGGGACAGGGGGACATCAGCCCCAGCATTTT. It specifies CASSSLPGTGGHQPQHF. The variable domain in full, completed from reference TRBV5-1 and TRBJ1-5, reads KAGVTQTPRYLIKTRGQQVTLSCSPISGHRSVSWYQQTPGQGLQFLFEYFSETQRNKGNFPGRFSGRQFSNSRSEMNVSTLELGDSALYLCASSSLPGTGGHQPQHFGDGTRLSIL.

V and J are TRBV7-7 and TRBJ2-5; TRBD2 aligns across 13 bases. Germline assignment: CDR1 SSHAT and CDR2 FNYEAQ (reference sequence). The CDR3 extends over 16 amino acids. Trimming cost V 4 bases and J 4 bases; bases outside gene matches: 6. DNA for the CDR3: TGTGCCAGCAGCTGGCGAGGACTAGCGGGAGTAGAGACCCAGTACTTC. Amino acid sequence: CASSWRGLAGVETQYF. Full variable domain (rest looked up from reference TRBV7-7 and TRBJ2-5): GAGVSQSPRYKVTKRGQDVTLRCDPISSHATLYWYQQALGQGPEFLTYFNYEAQPDKSGLPSDRFSAERPEGSISTLTIQRTEQRDSAMYRCASSWRGLAGVETQYFGPGTRLLVL.

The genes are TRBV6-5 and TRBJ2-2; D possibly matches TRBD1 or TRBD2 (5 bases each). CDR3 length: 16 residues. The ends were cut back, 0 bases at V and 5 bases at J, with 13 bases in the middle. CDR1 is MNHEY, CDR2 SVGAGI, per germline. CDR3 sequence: CASSYSPGSGTGELFF. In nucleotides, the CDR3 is TGTGCCAGCAGTTACTCCCCAGGGAGTGGAACCGGGGAGCTGTTTTTT.

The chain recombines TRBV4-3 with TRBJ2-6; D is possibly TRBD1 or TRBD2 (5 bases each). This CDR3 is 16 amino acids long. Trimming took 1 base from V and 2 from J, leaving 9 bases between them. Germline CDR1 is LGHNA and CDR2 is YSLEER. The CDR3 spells CASSQVVGAGANVLTF. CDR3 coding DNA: TGCGCCAGCAGCCAAGTAGTGGGGGCTGGGGCCAACGTCCTGACTTTC.

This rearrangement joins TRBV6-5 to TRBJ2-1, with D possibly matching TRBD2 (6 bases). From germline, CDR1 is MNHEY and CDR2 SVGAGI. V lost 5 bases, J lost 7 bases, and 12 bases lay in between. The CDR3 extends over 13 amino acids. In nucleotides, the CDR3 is TGTGCCAGCAGTAACCCGACTAGAAATGAGCAGTTCTTC. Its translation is CASSNPTRNEQFF.

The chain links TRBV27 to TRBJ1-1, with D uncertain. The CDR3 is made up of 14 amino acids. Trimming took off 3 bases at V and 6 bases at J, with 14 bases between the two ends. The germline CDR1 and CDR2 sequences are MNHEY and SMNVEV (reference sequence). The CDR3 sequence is CASSFMDRTAEAFF. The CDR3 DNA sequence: TGTGCCAGCAGTTTCATGGACCGGACCGCTGAAGCTTTCTTT.

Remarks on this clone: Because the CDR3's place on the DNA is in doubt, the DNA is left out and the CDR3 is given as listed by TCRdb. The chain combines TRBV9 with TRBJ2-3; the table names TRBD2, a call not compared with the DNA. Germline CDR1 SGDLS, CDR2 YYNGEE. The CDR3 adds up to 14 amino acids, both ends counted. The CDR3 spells CASSVGGGTSGIYF.

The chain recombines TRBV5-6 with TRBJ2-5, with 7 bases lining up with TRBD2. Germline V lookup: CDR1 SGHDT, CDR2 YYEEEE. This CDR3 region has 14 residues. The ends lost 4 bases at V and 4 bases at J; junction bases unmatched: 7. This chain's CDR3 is CASSPGLERETQYF. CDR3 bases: TGTGCCAGCAGCCCCGGACTAGAGAGAGAGACCCAGTACTTC.

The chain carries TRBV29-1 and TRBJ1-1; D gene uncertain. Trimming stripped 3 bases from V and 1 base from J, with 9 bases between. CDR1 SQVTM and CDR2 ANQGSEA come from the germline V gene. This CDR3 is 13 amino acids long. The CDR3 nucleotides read TGCAGCGTTGATGTGCGACAGAACACTGAAGCTTTCTTT. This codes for CSVDVRQNTEAFF.

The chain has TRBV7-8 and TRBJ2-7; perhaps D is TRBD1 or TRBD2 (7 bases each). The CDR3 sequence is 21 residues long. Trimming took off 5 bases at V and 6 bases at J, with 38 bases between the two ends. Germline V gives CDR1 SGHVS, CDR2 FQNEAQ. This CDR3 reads CASSRLRQGVVSFGGPGEQYF. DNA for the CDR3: TGTGCCAGCAGCCGGTTAAGACAGGGAGTCGTCTCTTTCGGGGGGCCAGGCGAGCAGTACTTC.

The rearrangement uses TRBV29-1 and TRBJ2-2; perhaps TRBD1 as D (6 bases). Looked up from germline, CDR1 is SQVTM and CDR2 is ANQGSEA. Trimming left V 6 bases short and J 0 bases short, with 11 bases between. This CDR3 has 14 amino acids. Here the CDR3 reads CSVGQSANTGELFF. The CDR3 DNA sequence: TGCAGCGTAGGACAGTCCGCGAACACCGGGGAGCTGTTTTTT.

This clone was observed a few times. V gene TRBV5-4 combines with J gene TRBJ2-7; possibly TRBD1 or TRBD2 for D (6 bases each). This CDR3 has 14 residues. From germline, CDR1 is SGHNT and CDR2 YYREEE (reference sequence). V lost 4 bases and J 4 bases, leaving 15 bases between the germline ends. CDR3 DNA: TGTGCCAGCAGCCTGGGGGGCGCGATATACGAGCAGTACTTC. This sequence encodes CASSLGGAIYEQYF.

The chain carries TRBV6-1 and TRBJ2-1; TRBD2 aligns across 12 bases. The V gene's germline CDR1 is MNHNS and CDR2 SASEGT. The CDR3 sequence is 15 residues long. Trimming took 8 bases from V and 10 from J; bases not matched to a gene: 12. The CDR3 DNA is TGTGCCAGCGCCAGGCTAGCGGGAGGGCCACGAGAGCAGTTCTTC. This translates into CASARLAGGPREQFF.

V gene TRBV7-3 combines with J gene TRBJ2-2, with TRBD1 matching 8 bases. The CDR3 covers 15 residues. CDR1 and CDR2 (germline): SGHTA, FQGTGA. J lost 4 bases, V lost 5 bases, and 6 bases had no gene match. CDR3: CASSVTGGSTGELFF. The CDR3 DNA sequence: TGTGCCAGCAGCGTTACAGGGGGATCCACCGGGGAGCTGTTTTTT.